This T cell receptor (beta chain) is from a study of cytomegalovirus exposure and HLA in healthy donors. Study background: A prior analysis found more than 90 million unique TCR beta sequences from around 180 million T cells.

In germline, CDR1 is MNHNS, CDR2 SASEGT. CDR3 size: 13 residues. The J segment lost 5 bases and the V segment lost 7 bases, leaving 7 bases of the junction unmatched. Study-wide findings and caveats: According to a later analysis, most TCR beta chains associated with CMV appeared HLA-restricted.

Concerning this clone itself: Its antigen is currently unknown.

Despite likely unrecorded immune exposures, the donors were nominally healthy at the time of sampling. Researchers ran the PCR with 60 Vbeta and 13 Jbeta primers. The protocol was immunoSEQ multiplex PCR, while the TCRdb copy is restricted to in-frame clones and leaves out a portion. Here the sample spans 140,000 or so clones, about three quarters being singletons. This receptor was taken from a woman in her 30s in good health and CMV-seronegative. The sample consisted of PBMCs. The rearrangement uses TRBV6-1 and TRBJ1-1; 7 nucleotides match TRBD1. The CDR3 sequence is CASKDRVGTEAFF. CDR3 bases: TGTGCCAGCAAAGACAGGGTTGGTACTGAAGCTTTCTTT.